The 9 T cell receptor beta chains reported below all come from one sample, sequenced in a study of regulatory T cells in long-lasting Graves disease. Investigators prepared the TCR beta libraries by applying iRepertoire HTBI primers and Arm-PCR of CDR3 regions. One entry per CDR3 protein, called by TCRdb with MiXCR from the multiplex PCR reads. The data show under 250,000 distinct CDR3 sequences, with over 20% seen just once and over 11% held by the top ten. Time point denoted: newly diagnosed GD, antithyroid drugs for less than 3 months. Construction of the TCR library relied on RNA isolated from PBMCs. The sample in question was peripheral blood mononuclear cells (PBMCs), obtained at new diagnosis, from a patient treated with antithyroid drugs. These receptors were obtained from a female donor with Graves disease.

This clonotype was seen many times. This CDR3 is CASSFGREGGELFF. The CDR3 bases are TGTGCCAGCAGCTTCGGGCGCGAAGGGGGGGAGCTGTTTTTT. The chain has TRBV7-2 and TRBJ2-2; no firm D call. CDR1 SGHTA and CDR2 FQGNSA come from the germline V gene. This CDR3 contains 14 residues. V was pared by 3 bases and J by 8 bases, with 13 bases between.

This chain connects TRBV20-1 to TRBJ1-4, with TRBD1 identical over 10 bases. The trim removed 6 bases at V and 8 bases at J, leaving 9 bases unmatched. The germline V gene has CDR1 DFQATT and CDR2 SNEGSKA (reference sequence). This CDR3 comprises 14 residues. The CDR3 here is CSAIHKGQGEKLFF. The CDR3 DNA reads as TGCAGTGCGATACACAAGGGACAGGGGGAAAAACTGTTTTTT.

This clonotype was seen at least ten times. A read error may account for a junction end that differs from germline. This sequence joins TRBV19 and TRBJ1-1, with D tentatively TRBD1 (5 bases). Germline CDR1 reads LNHDA; CDR2 reads SQIVND (reference sequence). The CDR3 loop spans 13 amino acids. The CDR3 DNA reads TGCGCCAGCAGTATCGGGGCGGGGACTGAAGCTTTCTTT. As protein: CASSIGAGTEAFF.

There are a few counts of this clonotype. The chain carries TRBV14 and TRBJ1-1; D is possibly TRBD1 (5 bases). Germline-derived CDR1 and CDR2 are SGHDN and FVKESK. This CDR3 is 12 amino acids long. Trimming left V 6 bases short and J 4 bases short, with 9 bases between. The DNA for the CDR3 is TGTGCCAGCAGTGGGGCTAGCACTGAAGCTTTCTTT. Encoded protein: CASSGASTEAFF.

There are many counts of this clonotype. The V and J genes are TRBV7-2 and TRBJ2-2, with D maybe TRBD2 (6 bases). CDR1 and CDR2 from the germline V gene are SGHTA and FQGNSA. V was cut by 1 base and J by 3 bases, with 6 bases left in between. The CDR3 consists of 14 residues. CDR3 sequence: CASSLGGDTGELFF. DNA for the CDR3: TGTGCCAGCAGCTTAGGGGGGGACACCGGGGAGCTGTTTTTT. Using reference TRBV7-2 and TRBJ2-2 for the parts outside the CDR3, the full variable domain is GAGVSQSPSNKVTEKGKDVELRCDPISGHTALYWYRQSLGQGLEFLIYFQGNSAPDKSGLPSDRFSAERTGGSVSTLTIQRTQQEDSAVYLCASSLGGDTGELFFGEGSRLTVL.

V usage is TRBV7-2 and J usage is TRBJ2-2; the match to TRBD2 covers 12 bases. The CDR3 totals 14 residues. V shed 5 bases and J 6 bases; nucleotides not matched to a gene: 1. Germline CDR1 SGHTA, CDR2 FQGNSA. CDR3 DNA: TGTGCCAGCAGCCCTAGCGGGGGGGCCGGGGAGCTGTTTTTT. As protein: CASSPSGGAGELFF. Combining the CDR3 with reference TRBV7-2 and TRBJ2-2 gives the whole variable domain GAGVSQSPSNKVTEKGKDVELRCDPISGHTALYWYRQSLGQGLEFLIYFQGNSAPDKSGLPSDRFSAERTGGSVSTLTIQRTQQEDSAVYLCASSPSGGAGELFFGEGSRLTVL.

Ten or more counts support this clonotype. The V call is TRBV6-4, the J call TRBJ1-2; D remains unclear. CDR3 size: 17 residues. Germline V gene sequence: CDR1 MRHNA, CDR2 SNTAGT. V dropped 1 base and J dropped 8 bases, with 23 bases sitting between them. CDR3 coding DNA: TGTGCCAGCAGTGACTATGAGATTCGGAGGAACCTGAGCGGCTACACCTTC. Translation gives CASSDYEIRRNLSGYTF.

This clonotype occurred a few times. A much larger clonotype is one base distant, so this may be a read error. The V gene is TRBV7-2, the J gene TRBJ1-6; D is ambiguous. This CDR3 has 14 amino acids. Germline lookup yields CDR1 SGHTA and CDR2 FQGNSA. The CDR3 region is CASSLRASNSPPHF. The CDR3 nucleotides are TGTGCCAGCAGCTTAAGGGCATCTAATTCACCCCCCCACTTT.

In this sample, this clonotype turned up many times. The gene calls are TRBV27 and TRBJ1-4; D is possibly TRBD1 (5 bases). Germline CDR1 reads MNHEY; CDR2 reads SMNVEV (reference sequence). V was trimmed by 5 bases and J by 8 bases, leaving 15 bases between them. This CDR3 spans 14 amino acids. The CDR3 DNA follows: TGTGCCAGCAGTCCTCAGAGGGGCCGAGAAAAACTGTTTTTT. It encodes CASSPQRGREKLFF.